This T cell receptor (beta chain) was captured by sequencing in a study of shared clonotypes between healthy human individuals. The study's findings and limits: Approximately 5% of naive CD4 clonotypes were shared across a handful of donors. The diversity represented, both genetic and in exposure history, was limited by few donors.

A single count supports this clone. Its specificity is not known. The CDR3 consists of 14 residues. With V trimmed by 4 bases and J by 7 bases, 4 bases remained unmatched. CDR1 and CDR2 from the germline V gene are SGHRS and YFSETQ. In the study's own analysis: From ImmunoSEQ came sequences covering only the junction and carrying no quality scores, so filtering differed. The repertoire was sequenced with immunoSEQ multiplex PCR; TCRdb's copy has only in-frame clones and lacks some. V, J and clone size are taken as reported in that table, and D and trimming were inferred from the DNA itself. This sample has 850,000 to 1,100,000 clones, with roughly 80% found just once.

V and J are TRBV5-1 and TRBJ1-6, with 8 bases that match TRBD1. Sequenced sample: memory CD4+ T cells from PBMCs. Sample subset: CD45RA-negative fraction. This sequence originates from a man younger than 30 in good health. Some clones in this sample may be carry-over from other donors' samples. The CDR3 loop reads CASSSWDRNSPLHF. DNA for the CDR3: TGCGCCAGCAGCAGCTGGGACAGGAATTCACCCCTCCACTTT.